The rows below give T cell receptor beta chains drawn from one sample of a study of shared clonotypes between healthy human individuals. Assay: immunoSEQ multiplex PCR; the TCRdb copy retains only in-frame clones and omits some. In the table there are around 940,000 clones, around 80% of which are singletons. The specimen sequenced was memory CD4+ T cells sorted from blood. These receptor sequences come from a man in his late teens or twenties in good health. Each CDR3 is given with its conserved first and last residue. The D gene is left open where the match is weak. For some rows the clone size is stated as once, few or many, or as a class when expanded; others skip it.

length: 13
V: TRBV27
size: NA
J: TRBJ1-2
D: NA
CDR3: CASRDPGINGYTF

length: 13
V: TRBV29-1
size: NA
J: TRBJ2-3
D: NA
CDR3: CSVGRGGTDTQYF

length: 16
V: TRBV6-1
size: NA
J: TRBJ1-1
D: NA
CDR3: CASSETYGTINTEAFF

length: 14
V: TRBV6-5
size: NA
J: TRBJ2-5
D: TRBD1
CDR3: CASRVTGGRETQYF

length: 13
V: TRBV27
size: NA
J: TRBJ1-2
D: NA
CDR3: CASSPVGTYGYTF

length: 12
V: TRBV30
size: NA
J: TRBJ1-1
D: NA
CDR3: CAWSWENTEAFF

length: 11
V: TRBV10-3
size: NA
J: TRBJ2-1
D: TRBD2
CDR3: CAIMRGNEQFF

length: 14
V: TRBV10-3
size: few
J: TRBJ2-2
D: TRBD2
CDR3: CAATGLAETGELFF

length: 13
V: TRBV7-9
size: NA
J: TRBJ2-7
D: NA
CDR3: CASSLGDWGVQYF

length: 16
V: TRBV7-6
size: NA
J: TRBJ2-1
D: TRBD2
CDR3: CASSNYGTSGYNEQFF

length: 15
V: TRBV28
size: NA
J: TRBJ2-7
D: TRBD1
CDR3: CASSSSGTGRNEQYF

length: 14
V: TRBV19
size: few
J: TRBJ1-4
D: TRBD1
CDR3: CASNGDRGREKLFF

length: 15
V: TRBV29-1
size: NA
J: TRBJ1-1
D: TRBD1
CDR3: CSVEGSRTGMTEAFF

length: 16
V: TRBV5-3
size: NA
J: TRBJ1-4
D: TRBD1
CDR3: CARSIDRGRGNEKLFF

length: 18
V: TRBV7-3
size: once
J: TRBJ2-3
D: TRBD2
CDR3: CASSRRTSGGVGTDTQYF

length: 19
V: TRBV19
size: once
J: TRBJ1-6
D: NA
CDR3: CASSIDRGDSSSYNSPLHF

length: 15
V: TRBV7-2
size: NA
J: TRBJ2-5
D: TRBD1
CDR3: CASSLQQGALETQYF